This TCR beta chain was recovered during a study of beta chain features in type 1 diabetes. This clone was observed a handful of times. It was via CD45RO/CCR7/CD25/CD127/CD95/CD27 that CD4+ naive, central memory, regulatory and stem cell-like memory cells were sorted. Isolated RNA was reverse transcribed in full, so expressed TCRB transcripts were sequenced. Produced via immunoSEQ multiplex PCR; TCRdb's table is partial and in-frame only. The sample lists 360,000 or so clones, around a fifth occurring once. The CDR3 contains 14 residues. With V trimmed by 4 bases and J by 3 bases, 5 bases remained unmatched. Germline loops: CDR1 LGHNA, CDR2 YNFKEQ.

The TCR was taken from a woman between 18 and 29 years old in good health. V usage is TRBV4-2 and J usage is TRBJ2-7; 8 bases are shared with TRBD1. Sequencing used naive CD4+ T cells from blood. CDR3 bases: TGTGCCAGCAGCCCGGACAGGGACCTCTACGAGCAGTACTTC. It specifies CASSPDRDLYEQYF.